This entry lists 17 T cell receptor beta chains sequenced from one sample in a study of T cells in Graves' hyperthyroidism and ophthalmopathy. What was amplified from RNA transcripts were TCR beta CDR3 regions. During a first-round RT-PCR of the TCR CDR3, the HTBI primer set was used. MiXCR, run by TCRdb on the multiplex PCR reads, gives a single entry per CDR3 protein. The data contain roughly 500,000 distinct CDR3 sequences, just over 45% of them singletons. Material: peripheral blood or thyroid tissue (not recorded which). The receptor set was obtained from an adult woman with Graves' disease, either hyperthyroidism or ophthalmopathy (not recorded which).

V is TRBV7-2 and J is TRBJ2-7; TRBD1 is a possible D gene (5 bases). The V and J ends lost 5 bases and 6 bases respectively, with 17 bases between them. The CDR3 consists of 14 residues. Germline assignment: CDR1 SGHTA and CDR2 FQGNSA. CDR3 nucleotides: TGTACCAGCAGCGTTCGGCAGGGAAGACGCGAGCAGTACTTC. Amino acid sequence: CTSSVRQGRREQYF.

This clonotype was observed at least ten times. In nucleotides, the CDR3 is TGTGCCAGCACAATCACCTACCCGCAGCGGTACGAGCAGTACTTC. This codes for CASTITYPQRYEQYF. V gene TRBV2 combines with J gene TRBJ2-7, with a tentative D call TRBD2 (5 bases). CDR1 SNHLY and CDR2 FYNNEI come from the germline V gene. This CDR3 is built from 15 residues. V was pared by 7 bases and J by 4 bases, with 20 bases between.

V and J are TRBV25-1 and TRBJ1-2; 8 nucleotides align to TRBD1. V shed 1 base and J 5 bases; nucleotides not matched to a gene: 9. The CDR3 is 16 residues long. In germline, CDR1 is MGHDK, CDR2 SYGVNS. The DNA of the CDR3 is TGTGCCAGCAGTGAATCGATTACAGGGACAGGATATGGCTACACCTTC. This sequence encodes CASSESITGTGYGYTF.

This clonotype was counted at least ten times. V usage is TRBV6-6 and J usage is TRBJ1-5; the D is unclear. Trimming pared 7 bases from V and 5 bases from J, leaving 12 bases between. The CDR3 length is 13 residues. Germline V gene data show CDR1 as MNHNY and CDR2 as SVGAGI (reference sequence). The CDR3 here is CASTVAEYQPQHF. The CDR3 DNA follows: TGTGCCAGCACGGTGGCTGAGTATCAGCCCCAGCATTTT.

The sample holds one count of this clonotype. Here the CDR3 reads CASSGGPGLNTEAFF. The DNA of the CDR3 is TGTGCCAGCAGCGGGGGACCCGGGCTGAACACTGAAGCTTTCTTT. The chain recombines TRBV7-9 with TRBJ1-1, with D maybe TRBD1 (5 bases). This CDR3 spans 15 amino acids. V was cut by 5 bases and J by 0 bases, with 13 bases left in between. Germline V gene data show CDR1 as SEHNR and CDR2 as FQNEAQ (reference sequence).

This clonotype was seen ten or more times. This rearrangement joins TRBV19 to TRBJ1-5; D uncertain. Germline V gene data show CDR1 as LNHDA and CDR2 as SQIVND (reference sequence). The ends were cut back, 3 bases at V and 4 bases at J, with 13 bases in the middle. CDR3 length: 15 residues. The CDR3 spells CASSILGVTNQPQHF. The CDR3, as DNA: TGTGCCAGTAGTATTTTGGGTGTTACAAATCAGCCCCAGCATTTT.

This clonotype came up once. A read error is possible here, since a much larger clone lies one base away. The rearrangement links TRBV5-1 to TRBJ2-3, with D perhaps being TRBD1 or TRBD2 (5 bases each). This CDR3 has 14 amino acids. Germline V gives CDR1 SGHRS, CDR2 YFSETQ. CDR3 in DNA: TGCGCCAACAGCCAACTGGGAGAGGGGGATACGCAGTATTTT. Translated: CANSQLGEGDTQYF.

This clonotype came up many times. The chain combines TRBV14 with TRBJ2-2; 8 nucleotides line up with TRBD2. V shed 0 bases and J 0 bases; nucleotides not matched to a gene: 3. The CDR3 is 17 residues long. Looked up from germline, CDR1 is SGHDN and CDR2 is FVKESK. The DNA for the CDR3 is TGTGCCAGCAGCCAAGATTCCGGGAGGGCGAACACCGGGGAGCTGTTTTTT. Its translation: CASSQDSGRANTGELFF.

Many counts were recorded for this clonotype. The rearrangement joins TRBV20-1 to TRBJ1-2, with D hard to call. The V end lost 0 bases, the J end lost 4 bases, and 12 bases lay between the germline ends. CDR3 length: 14 residues. Germline assignment: CDR1 DFQATT and CDR2 SNEGSKA (reference sequence). The CDR3 DNA is TGCAGTGCTAGAGATATCGTGGCGTTCTATGGCTACACCTTC. This gives the protein CSARDIVAFYGYTF.

This chain joins TRBV7-2 and TRBJ2-5, with D hard to call. This CDR3 is built from 11 residues. With 7 bases removed from V and 7 bases from J, the gap between germline ends came to 10 bases. Germline V CDR1 and CDR2: SGHTA, FQGNSA. CDR3 residues: CASTVGGTQYF. In nucleotides, the CDR3 is TGTGCCAGCACCGTGGGTGGGACCCAGTACTTC.

The CDR3 DNA reads TGTGCCAGCACCCAGGAGGGGATGATGGAGACCCAGTACTTC. This codes for CASTQEGMMETQYF. This chain connects TRBV6-2 or TRBV6-3 to TRBJ2-5, with TRBD2 as a possible D gene (6 bases). With 7 bases removed from V and 5 bases from J, the gap between germline ends came to 17 bases. CDR1 is MNHEY and CDR2 is SVGEGT in the germline V gene. CDR3 length equals 14 residues.

J is TRBJ2-7 and V is TRBV20-1; 14 nucleotides align to TRBD2. Losses at the gene ends were 5 bases for V and 11 bases for J; bases not matched to a gene: 8. Germline CDR1 is DFQATT and CDR2 is SNEGSKA (reference sequence). The CDR3 runs 13 residues. CDR3 residues: CSAEGGTSGRKYF. In DNA, the CDR3 is TGCAGTGCTGAGGGGGGGACTAGCGGGAGAAAGTACTTC.

In its sample, this clonotype was seen a few times. The chain couples TRBV29-1 to TRBJ2-5, with TRBD2 identical over 8 bases. The CDR3 has 13 amino acids. After removal of 8 bases from V and 1 base from J, the junction contained 6 bases not matched to a gene. Per germline, CDR1 SQVTM and CDR2 ANQGSEA. The CDR3 loop reads CSSFAGGQETQYF. The CDR3 region has the DNA TGCAGCAGCTTTGCGGGAGGCCAAGAGACCCAGTACTTC.

The chain recombines TRBV5-1 with TRBJ2-7, with D hard to call. The ends were cut back, 2 bases at V and 3 bases at J, with 9 bases in the middle. CDR3 size: 13 residues. Germline values: CDR1 SGHRS, CDR2 YFSETQ. Here the CDR3 reads CASSLIRVYEQYF. In DNA, the CDR3 is TGCGCCAGCAGCTTAATAAGGGTCTACGAGCAGTACTTC.

In regard to this clonotype: This may stem from a read error, because a much larger clone lies one nucleotide away. The missing conserved phenylalanine or tryptophan at the end of this CDR3 makes a read error likely. The gene calls are TRBV2 and TRBJ2-2; D gene unclear. CDR3 length: 18 residues. Between the trimmed V and J ends, which lost 6 bases and 1 base, there was a span of 21 bases. Germline assignment: CDR1 SNHLY and CDR2 FYNNEI. CDR3: CASSQDPSPGMNTGELFL. The CDR3 DNA reads TGTGCCAGCAGCCAAGATCCATCCCCAGGAATGAACACCGGGGAGCTGTTTCTT.

This clonotype was picked up a small number of times. This may come from a read error, since a much larger clone is one base off. J is TRBJ2-7 and V is TRBV20-1; 10 positions agree with TRBD2. This CDR3 has 14 residues. CDR1 is DFQATT, CDR2 SNEGSKA, per germline (reference sequence). With 5 bases clipped from V and 4 bases from J, the junction kept 8 bases outside the gene matches. The CDR3 nucleotides read TGCAGTGCTGAGAGCGGGAGGGCTTGGTACGAGCAGTACTTC. It specifies CSAESGRAWYEQYF.

This clonotype came up many times. The rearrangement links TRBV3-1 to TRBJ2-7; 10 positions match TRBD1. CDR1 is LGHDT, CDR2 YNNKEL, per germline (reference sequence). The CDR3 is made up of 14 amino acids. V shed 4 bases and J 6 bases; nucleotides not matched to a gene: 6. The CDR3 protein is CASSPGTGDFEQYF. The CDR3 DNA reads TGTGCCAGCAGCCCCGGGACAGGGGACTTCGAGCAGTACTTC.